One sample yielded the 19 T cell receptor beta chains listed below, sequenced in a study of read filtering for tumor transcriptome and immune sequencing. The library was built from 400 to 500 ng RNA with molecular barcoded adaptors for alpha/delta and beta/gamma chains. TCRdb recomputed calls from the reads with MiXCR, one row per CDR3 protein. Of approximately 90,000 distinct CDR3 sequences in the sample, roughly a fifth were seen once. Sequenced: a population of CD138-negative cells sorted from bone marrow. All receptors come from a donor at least 40 years old with multiple myeloma.

This clonotype was counted many times. The CDR3 DNA reads as TGTGCCAGCAGTCCCGGACAGTCTGAAGCTTTCTTT. The encoded protein is CASSPGQSEAFF. The chain links TRBV28 to TRBJ1-1, with D tentatively TRBD1 (6 bases). Per the germline V gene, CDR1 is MDHEN and CDR2 is SYDVKM. Trimming shortened V by 5 bases and J by 6 bases, and 10 bases separated the two germline ends. The CDR3 contains 12 residues.

This clonotype appeared once. This may stem from a read error, because a much larger clone lies one nucleotide away. V and J are TRBV2 and TRBJ2-7; no clear D gene. CDR1 and CDR2 (germline): SNHLY, FYNNEI. The CDR3 consists of 12 residues. CDR3 bases: TGTGCCAGCAGTATCGACTCCTACGGGCAGTACTTC. Residues: CASSIDSYGQYF.

This clonotype has ten or more counts. This chain joins TRBV4-1 and TRBJ2-1, with 9 bases identical to TRBD2. V dropped 1 base and J dropped 7; count of bases not matched to a gene: 8. The CDR3 has 16 residues. Germline V lookup: CDR1 MGHRA, CDR2 YSYEKL. CDR3 nucleotides: TGCGCCAGCAGCCAAGTGCAGCGGGGGGCGATAAATGAGCAGTTCTTC. It is translated as CASSQVQRGAINEQFF.

This clonotype was recorded at least ten times. The chain carries TRBV7-3 and TRBJ1-2; a possible D gene is TRBD1 (5 bases). The CDR3 is 13 amino acids. Trimming stripped 1 base from V and 5 bases from J, with 8 bases between. Germline V lookup: CDR1 SGHTA, CDR2 FQGTGA. The CDR3 DNA sequence: TGTGCCAGCAGCTTAAGGGACTCATATGGCTACACCTTC. It specifies CASSLRDSYGYTF.

At least ten counts were recorded for this clonotype. The V and J genes are TRBV7-2 and TRBJ2-2, with D uncertain. V was shortened by 6 bases and J by 2 bases, with 13 bases between the two germline ends. CDR1 and CDR2 (germline): SGHTA, FQGNSA. CDR3 size: 15 residues. The DNA of the CDR3 is TGTGCCAGCAGACGGGCAGGCCCCAACACCGGGGAGCTGTTTTTT. Translating it yields CASRRAGPNTGELFF.

This clonotype was detected only a few times. Just one base apart from a much larger clone, this may be a read error. The conserved phenylalanine or tryptophan is not found at the CDR3 terminus, so this likely reflects a read error. CDR3 amino acids: CSVEGLNTGELFI. The CDR3 DNA reads TGCAGCGTTGAAGGTCTTAACACCGGGGAGCTGTTTATT. The chain employs TRBV29-1 and TRBJ2-2; D unresolved. Germline CDR1 SQVTM, CDR2 ANQGSEA. Trimming left V 1 base short and J 2 bases short, with 5 bases between. This CDR3 contains 13 residues.

About this clonotype itself: Possible read error: a much larger clone is one base away. This chain's CDR3 is CASSTPHYNEQIF. The CDR3 coding sequence is TGTGCCAGCAGTACCCCACACTACAATGAGCAGATCTTC. The chain carries TRBV2 and TRBJ2-1; D gene uncertain. CDR1 is SNHLY and CDR2 is FYNNEI in the germline V gene. The CDR3 spans 13 residues.

In this sample, this clonotype turned up once. This may arise from a read error, as a much more abundant clone is one base away. The V call is TRBV19, the J call TRBJ2-1; possibly TRBD1 for D (6 bases). Per the germline V gene, CDR1 is LNHDA and CDR2 is SQIVND (reference sequence). Trimming stripped 7 bases from V and 8 bases from J, with 15 bases between. CDR3 length: 13 residues. The CDR3 region has the DNA TGTGCCAGTATCTCAACAGGGTTCCATGAGCAGTTCTTC. Translating gives CASISTGFHEQFF.

The table lists this clonotype with many counts. The rearrangement joins TRBV6-6 to TRBJ1-1; D is uncertain. Germline loops: CDR1 MNHNY, CDR2 SVGAGI (reference sequence). V was clipped by 6 bases and J by 6 bases, with 14 bases between them. The CDR3 runs to 13 residues. The CDR3 loop is CASRPGRVSEAFF. The CDR3 region has the DNA TGTGCCAGCAGGCCCGGGAGGGTCTCTGAAGCTTTCTTT.

At least ten counts were recorded for this clonotype. This chain links TRBV12-3 or TRBV12-4 with TRBJ1-5, with D possibly being TRBD1 (5 bases). The V end lost 1 base, the J end lost 7 bases, and 11 bases lay between the germline ends. This CDR3 comprises 14 residues. CDR3 sequence (DNA): TGTGCCAGCAGTTTAGAGATCCGGGGGCAGCCCCAGCATTTT. It is translated as CASSLEIRGQPQHF.

This clonotype was observed many times. This chain uses TRBV19 with TRBJ1-1; D ambiguous. The CDR3 totals 15 residues. Germline lookup yields CDR1 LNHDA and CDR2 SQIVND (reference sequence). Between the trimmed V and J ends, which lost 1 base and 5 bases, there was a span of 14 bases. The CDR3 DNA reads as TGTGCCAGTAGTATAGTACCCGGCCCAGGAACTGAAGCTTTCTTT. Protein sequence: CASSIVPGPGTEAFF.

Points on this clonotype: One base away lies a much larger clone, so this may be a sequencing read error. The CDR3 DNA sequence: TGTGTCAGCAGTTCGACAGGGGTAGAAAAACTGTTTTTT. Translation: CVSSSTGVEKLFF. The chain combines TRBV2 with TRBJ1-4, with 8 positions matching TRBD1. Germline lookup yields CDR1 SNHLY and CDR2 FYNNEI. The CDR3 totals 13 residues.

Worth noting for this clonotype: This may arise from a read error, as a much more abundant clone is one base away. The chain is built from TRBV29-1 and TRBJ2-5; D gene unclear. The CDR3 contains 10 residues. Looked up from germline, CDR1 is SQVTM and CDR2 is ANQGSEA. V shed 4 bases and J shed 4 bases, with 4 bases lying between them. In DNA, the CDR3 is TGCAGCGTTGGACGAGAGACCCAGTACTTC. Protein sequence: CSVGRETQYF.

About this clonotype itself: It may be a read error: a sequence one base away is much more abundant. Since no conserved phenylalanine or tryptophan closes the CDR3, a read error is the likely cause. The chain links TRBV12-3 or TRBV12-4 to TRBJ1-2; 7 positions agree with TRBD1. CDR3 length equals 15 residues. V lost 6 bases and J lost 4; bases outside the gene matches: 11. CDR3 region: CASSLEGASGYGYTS. CDR3 in DNA: TGTGCCAGCAGCCTCGAGGGGGCGAGTGGCTATGGCTACACCTCC.

To note about this clonotype: Possible read error: a much larger clone is one base away. J is TRBJ1-5 and V is TRBV7-3; TRBD1 agrees at 7 bases. The CDR3 totals 14 residues. Losses at the gene ends were 5 bases for V and 4 bases for J; bases not matched to a gene: 5. Germline V lookup: CDR1 SGHTA, CDR2 FQGTGA. CDR3: CASSRTGENQPQHF. DNA for the CDR3: TGTGCCAGCAGCCGAACAGGGGAAAATCAGCCCCAGCATTTT.

About this clonotype: Since a much larger clone is just one base distant, this may be a read error. The conserved phenylalanine or tryptophan normally closing the CDR3 is absent here, so this likely arose from a read error. J is TRBJ2-5 and V is TRBV18; D ambiguous. The germline V gene has CDR1 KGHSH and CDR2 LQKENI. The CDR3 totals 13 residues. V was pared by 3 bases and J by 4 bases, with 9 bases between. The CDR3: CASSPSRIETQYL. The CDR3 DNA follows: TGTGCCAGCTCACCCTCAAGGATAGAGACCCAGTACCTC.

The chain employs TRBV7-8 and TRBJ1-2; D gene unclear. Trimming removed 1 base from V and 4 bases from J, with 7 bases in between. The germline gives CDR1 SGHVS, CDR2 FQNEAQ. The CDR3 spans 13 residues. The CDR3 here is CASSLGAGYGYTF. For the CDR3, the DNA is TGTGCCAGCAGCTTAGGGGCTGGCTATGGCTACACCTTC.

This clonotype has a count of ten or more. V is TRBV11-2 and J is TRBJ2-7; 7 nucleotides match TRBD1. The CDR3 runs to 13 residues. The junction had 2 bases not matched to a gene; V was cut back by 5 bases and J by 1 base. Germline CDR1 is SGHAT and CDR2 is FQNNGV. The CDR3 DNA reads as TGTGCCAGCAGCCGGGACAGTTCCTACGAGCAGTACTTC. Protein product: CASSRDSSYEQYF.

This sequence joins TRBV7-2 and TRBJ1-1; D is possibly TRBD1 (6 bases). Between the trimmed V and J ends, which lost 5 bases and 1 base, there was a span of 14 bases. Germline CDR1 SGHTA, CDR2 FQGNSA. The CDR3 sequence is 15 residues long. CDR3 sequence: CASSPSTGRNTEAFF. CDR3 sequence (DNA): TGTGCCAGCAGCCCCTCGACAGGACGGAACACTGAAGCTTTCTTT.